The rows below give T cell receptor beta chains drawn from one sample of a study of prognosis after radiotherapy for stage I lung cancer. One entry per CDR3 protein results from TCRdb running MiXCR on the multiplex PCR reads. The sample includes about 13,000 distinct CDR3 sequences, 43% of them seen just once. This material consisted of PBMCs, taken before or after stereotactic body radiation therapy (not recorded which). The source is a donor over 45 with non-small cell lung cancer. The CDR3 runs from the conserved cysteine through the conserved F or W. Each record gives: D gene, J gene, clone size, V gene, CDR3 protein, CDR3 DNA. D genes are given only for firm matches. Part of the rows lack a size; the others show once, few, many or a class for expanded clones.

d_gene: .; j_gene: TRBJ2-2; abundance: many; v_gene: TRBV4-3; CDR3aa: CASSPQPYTGELFF; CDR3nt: TGCGCCAGCAGCCCACAGCCATACACCGGGGAGCTGTTTTTT
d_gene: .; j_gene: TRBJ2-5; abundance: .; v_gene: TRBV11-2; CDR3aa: CASSLGRETQYF; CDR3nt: TGTGCCAGCAGCTTGGGAAGAGAGACCCAGTACTTC
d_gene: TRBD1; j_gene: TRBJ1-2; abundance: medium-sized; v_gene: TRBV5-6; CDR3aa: CASSLGGDGGYTF; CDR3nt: TGTGCCAGCAGCCTAGGGGGCGATGGTGGCTACACCTTC
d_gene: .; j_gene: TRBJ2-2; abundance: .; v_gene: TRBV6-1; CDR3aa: CASLQGTNTGELFF; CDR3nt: TGTGCCAGCCTACAGGGTACGAACACCGGGGAGCTGTTTTTT
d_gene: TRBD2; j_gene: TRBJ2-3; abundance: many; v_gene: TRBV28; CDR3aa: CASSLSASGHTDTQYF; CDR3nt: TGTGCCAGCAGTTTATCGGCTAGCGGGCACACAGATACGCAGTATTTT
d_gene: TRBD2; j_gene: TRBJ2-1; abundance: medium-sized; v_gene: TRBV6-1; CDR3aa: CASSGKRGPWDEQFF; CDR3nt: TGTGCCAGCAGTGGTAAGCGGGGGCCCTGGGATGAGCAGTTCTTC
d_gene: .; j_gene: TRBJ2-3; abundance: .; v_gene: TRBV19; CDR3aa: CASQLEPDTQYF; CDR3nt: TGTGCCAGTCAACTAGAACCAGATACGCAGTATTTT
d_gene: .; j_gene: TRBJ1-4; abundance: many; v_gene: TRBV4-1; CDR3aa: CASSQETEKLFF; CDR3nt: TGCGCCAGCAGCCAAGAAACTGAAAAACTGTTTTTT
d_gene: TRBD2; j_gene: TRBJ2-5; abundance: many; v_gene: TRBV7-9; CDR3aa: CASSLGSRGLGNQETQYF; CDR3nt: TGTGCCAGCAGCTTAGGATCTCGGGGACTAGGGAACCAAGAGACCCAGTACTTC
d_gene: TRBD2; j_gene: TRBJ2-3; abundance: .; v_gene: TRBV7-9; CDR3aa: CASSLMGPGTSGRAWADTQYF; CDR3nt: TGTGCCAGCAGCTTAATGGGGCCCGGGACTAGCGGGAGGGCCTGGGCAGATACGCAGTATTTT
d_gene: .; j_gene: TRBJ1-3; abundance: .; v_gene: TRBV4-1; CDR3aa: CASSQGWGNTIYF; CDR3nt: TGCGCCAGCAGCCAAGGGTGGGGAAACACCATATATTTT
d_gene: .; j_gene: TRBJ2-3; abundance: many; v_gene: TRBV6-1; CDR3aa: CASSRLTRTDTQYF; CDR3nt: TGTGCCAGCAGCAGACTGACCCGCACAGATACGCAGTATTTT
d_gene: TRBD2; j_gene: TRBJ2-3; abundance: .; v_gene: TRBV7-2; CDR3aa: CASSRGGAGGVDTQYF; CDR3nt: TGTGCCAGCAGCCGAGGTGGAGCGGGAGGGGTAGATACGCAGTATTTT
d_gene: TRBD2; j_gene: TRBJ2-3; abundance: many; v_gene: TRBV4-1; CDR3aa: CASSQEWGLAGGPGDTQYF; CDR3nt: TGCGCCAGCAGCCAAGAATGGGGACTAGCGGGAGGGCCCGGGGATACGCAGTATTTT
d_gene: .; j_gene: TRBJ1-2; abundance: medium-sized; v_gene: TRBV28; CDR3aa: CASSLLGAAGYYGYTF; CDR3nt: TGTGCCAGCAGCCTCCTCGGGGCGGCTGGGTACTATGGCTACACCTTC
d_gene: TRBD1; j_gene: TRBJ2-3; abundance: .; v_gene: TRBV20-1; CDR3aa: CSARDYRGRVDTQYF; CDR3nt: TGCAGTGCTAGAGATTACAGGGGGCGGGTAGATACGCAGTATTTT
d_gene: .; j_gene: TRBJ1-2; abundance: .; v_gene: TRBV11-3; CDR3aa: CASREGPEFGYTF; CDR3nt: TGTGCCAGCAGGGAAGGCCCTGAGTTTGGCTACACCTTC
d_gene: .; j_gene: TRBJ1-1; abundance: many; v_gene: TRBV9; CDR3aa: CASSVEMNTEAFF; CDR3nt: TGTGCCAGCAGCGTAGAAATGAACACTGAAGCTTTCTTT
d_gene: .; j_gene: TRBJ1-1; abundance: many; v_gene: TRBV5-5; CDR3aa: CASSPSAMNTEAFF; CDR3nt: TGTGCCAGCAGCCCATCGGCTATGAACACTGAAGCTTTCTTT
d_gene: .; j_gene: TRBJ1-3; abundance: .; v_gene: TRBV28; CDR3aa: CASSLSSPGVGRNTVYF; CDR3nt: TGTGCCAGCAGTTTATCTTCCCCAGGGGTGGGGAGGAACACCGTATATTTT
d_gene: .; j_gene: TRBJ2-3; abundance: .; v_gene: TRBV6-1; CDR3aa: CASTDPGRGRTDTQYF; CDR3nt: TGTGCCAGCACCGACCCGGGCCGGGGGCGCACAGATACGCAGTATTTT
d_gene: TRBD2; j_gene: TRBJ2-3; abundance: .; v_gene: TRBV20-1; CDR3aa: CSARDQLAGWIDTQYF; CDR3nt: TGCAGTGCTAGAGATCAGCTAGCGGGATGGATAGATACGCAGTATTTT
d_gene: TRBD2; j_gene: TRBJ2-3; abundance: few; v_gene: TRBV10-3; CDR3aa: CATSDGLAGADTQYF; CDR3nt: TGTGCCACCAGTGACGGACTAGCGGGAGCCGATACGCAGTATTTT
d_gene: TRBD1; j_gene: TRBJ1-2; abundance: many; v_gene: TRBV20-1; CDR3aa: CSASQGARGYGYTF; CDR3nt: TGCAGTGCTAGCCAGGGGGCCCGGGGCTATGGCTACACCTTC
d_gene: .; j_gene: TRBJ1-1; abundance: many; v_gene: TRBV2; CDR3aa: CASSGRGGGAFF; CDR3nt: TGTGCCAGCAGTGGCCGAGGTGGAGGAGCTTTCTTT
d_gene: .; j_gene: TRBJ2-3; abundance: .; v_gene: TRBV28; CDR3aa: CPSDTGEGTDTQYF; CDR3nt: TGTCCCAGCGATACGGGAGAGGGGACAGATACTCAGTATTTT
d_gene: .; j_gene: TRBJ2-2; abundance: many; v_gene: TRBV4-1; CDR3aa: CASSRYLQGSNTGELFF; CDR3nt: TGCGCCAGCAGCCGATACTTACAGGGCTCGAACACCGGGGAGCTGTTTTTT
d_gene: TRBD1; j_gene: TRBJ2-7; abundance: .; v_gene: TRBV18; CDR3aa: CASSRLDRGGEQYF; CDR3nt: TGTGCCAGCTCACGGCTGGACAGGGGTGGCGAGCAGTACTTC
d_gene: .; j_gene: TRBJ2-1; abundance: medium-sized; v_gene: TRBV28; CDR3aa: CASSQRRNEQFF; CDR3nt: TGTGCCAGCAGCCAGAGGAGGAATGAGCAGTTCTTC
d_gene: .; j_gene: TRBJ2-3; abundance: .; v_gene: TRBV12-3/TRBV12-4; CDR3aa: CATTRGAPYTQYF; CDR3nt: TGTGCCACCACTCGGGGGGCCCCATATACGCAGTATTTT
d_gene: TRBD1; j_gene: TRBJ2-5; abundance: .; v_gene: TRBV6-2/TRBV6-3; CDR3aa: CASSETGTGGFETQYF; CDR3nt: TGTGCCAGCAGTGAAACCGGGACAGGGGGCTTCGAGACCCAGTACTTC
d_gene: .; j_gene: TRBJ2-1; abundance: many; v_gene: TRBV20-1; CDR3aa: CSARDPLWNEQFF; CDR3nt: TGCAGTGCTAGAGATCCCCTCTGGAATGAGCAGTTCTTC
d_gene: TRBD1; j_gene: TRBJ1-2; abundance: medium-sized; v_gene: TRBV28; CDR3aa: CASRRQGARGYTF; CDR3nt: TGTGCCAGCAGGCGACAGGGGGCGAGAGGCTACACCTTC
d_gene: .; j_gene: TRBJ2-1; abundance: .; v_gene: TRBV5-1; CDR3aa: CASSGGGGSSYNEQFF; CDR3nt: TGCGCCAGCAGCGGGGGGGGCGGGAGCTCCTACAATGAGCAGTTCTTC
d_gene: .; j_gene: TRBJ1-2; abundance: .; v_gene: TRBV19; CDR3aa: CASSIRANYGYTF; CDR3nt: TGTGCCAGTAGTATCAGAGCTAACTATGGCTACACCTTC
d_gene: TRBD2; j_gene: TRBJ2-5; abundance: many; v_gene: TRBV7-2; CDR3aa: CASSRTSGVGEETQYF; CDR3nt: TGTGCCAGCAGCAGGACTAGCGGGGTTGGTGAGGAGACCCAGTACTTC
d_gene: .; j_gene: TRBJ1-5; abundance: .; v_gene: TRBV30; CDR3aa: CAWSRRALNQPQHF; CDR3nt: TGTGCCTGGAGCCGGCGGGCCCTCAATCAGCCCCAGCATTTT
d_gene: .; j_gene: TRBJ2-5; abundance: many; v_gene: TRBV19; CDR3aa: CASSINRVETQYF; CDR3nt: TGTGCCAGTAGTATCAACAGGGTGGAGACCCAGTACTTC
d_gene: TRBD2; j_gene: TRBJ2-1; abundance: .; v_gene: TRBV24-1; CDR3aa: CATSEPGIAGSYNEQFF; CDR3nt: TGTGCCACCAGTGAACCCGGAATAGCGGGCTCCTACAATGAGCAGTTCTTC
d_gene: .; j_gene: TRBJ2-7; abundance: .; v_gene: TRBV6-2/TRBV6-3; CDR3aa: CASRPAPGESSYEQYF; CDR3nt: TGTGCCAGCAGGCCTGCCCCGGGGGAAAGCTCCTACGAGCAGTACTTC
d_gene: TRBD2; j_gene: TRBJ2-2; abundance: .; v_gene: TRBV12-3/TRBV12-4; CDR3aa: CASSPPRLAATVELFF; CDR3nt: TGTGCCAGCAGTCCACCACGACTAGCGGCCACCGTGGAGCTGTTTTTT
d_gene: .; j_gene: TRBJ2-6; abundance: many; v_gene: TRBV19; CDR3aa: CASKRETGANVLTF; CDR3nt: TGTGCCAGTAAACGCGAAACTGGGGCCAACGTCCTGACTTTC
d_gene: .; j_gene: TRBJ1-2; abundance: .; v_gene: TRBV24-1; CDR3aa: CATSDSSPGPRDGYTF; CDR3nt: TGTGCCACCAGTGATTCGTCGCCAGGGCCGCGGGATGGCTACACCTTC
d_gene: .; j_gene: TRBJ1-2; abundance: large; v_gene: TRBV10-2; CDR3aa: CASSESSGLDGYTF; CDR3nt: TGCGCCAGCAGTGAGTCATCTGGGCTAGATGGCTACACCTTC
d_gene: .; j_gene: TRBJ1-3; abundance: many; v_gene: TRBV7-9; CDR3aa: CASSPLRVGSGNTIYF; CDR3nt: TGTGCCAGCAGCCCTTTAAGGGTCGGTTCTGGAAACACCATATATTTT
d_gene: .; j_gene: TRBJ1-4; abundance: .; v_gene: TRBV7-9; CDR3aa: CASSLTSSTNEKLFF; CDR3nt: TGTGCCAGCAGCTTGACGTCCTCAACTAATGAAAAACTGTTTTTT
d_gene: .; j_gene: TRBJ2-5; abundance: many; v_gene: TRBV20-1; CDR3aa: CSAREVQETQYF; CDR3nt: TGCAGTGCTAGAGAGGTCCAAGAGACCCAGTACTTC
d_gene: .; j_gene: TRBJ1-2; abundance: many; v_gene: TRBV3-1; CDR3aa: CASSQIRGYNYGYTF; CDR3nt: TGTGCCAGCAGCCAAATCAGGGGATATAACTATGGCTACACCTTC
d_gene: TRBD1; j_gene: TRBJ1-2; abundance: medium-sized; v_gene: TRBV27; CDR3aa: CASSRQGSPIFGYTF; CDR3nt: TGTGCCAGCAGTAGACAGGGATCCCCGATCTTTGGCTACACCTTC
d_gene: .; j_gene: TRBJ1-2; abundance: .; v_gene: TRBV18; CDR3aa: CASSPESGVLRMRYTF; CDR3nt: TGTGCCAGCTCACCTGAGTCCGGGGTGCTAAGGATGAGGTACACCTTC
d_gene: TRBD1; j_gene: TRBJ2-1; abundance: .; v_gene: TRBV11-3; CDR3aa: CASSSGQGAYNEQFF; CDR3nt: TGTGCCAGCAGCTCCGGACAGGGGGCGTACAATGAGCAGTTCTTC
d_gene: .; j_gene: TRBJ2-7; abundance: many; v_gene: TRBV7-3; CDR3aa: CASSLFQGPPYEQYF; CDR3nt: TGTGCCAGCAGCTTATTTCAGGGCCCCCCATACGAGCAGTACTTC
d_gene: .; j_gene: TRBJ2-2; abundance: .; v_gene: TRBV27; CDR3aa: CASSLSFRTTETGELFF; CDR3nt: TGTGCCAGCAGTTTATCGTTCCGGACAACAGAAACCGGGGAGCTGTTTTTT
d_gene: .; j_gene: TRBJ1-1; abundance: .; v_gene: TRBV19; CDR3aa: CASSMVPSEAFF; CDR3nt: TGTGCCAGTAGTATGGTGCCGTCAGAAGCTTTCTTT
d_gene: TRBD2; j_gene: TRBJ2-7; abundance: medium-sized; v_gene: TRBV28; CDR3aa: CASGSAGGVYEQYF; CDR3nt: TGTGCCAGCGGTTCGGCGGGGGGAGTCTACGAGCAGTACTTC
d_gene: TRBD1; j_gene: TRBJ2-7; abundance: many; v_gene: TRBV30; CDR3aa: CAWRGGQDYEQYF; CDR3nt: TGTGCCTGGAGAGGCGGACAGGACTACGAGCAGTACTTC
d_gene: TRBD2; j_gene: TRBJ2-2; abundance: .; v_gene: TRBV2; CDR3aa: CASNIAGAATGELFF; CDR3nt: TGTGCCAGCAATATAGCGGGAGCCGCCACCGGGGAGCTGTTTTTT